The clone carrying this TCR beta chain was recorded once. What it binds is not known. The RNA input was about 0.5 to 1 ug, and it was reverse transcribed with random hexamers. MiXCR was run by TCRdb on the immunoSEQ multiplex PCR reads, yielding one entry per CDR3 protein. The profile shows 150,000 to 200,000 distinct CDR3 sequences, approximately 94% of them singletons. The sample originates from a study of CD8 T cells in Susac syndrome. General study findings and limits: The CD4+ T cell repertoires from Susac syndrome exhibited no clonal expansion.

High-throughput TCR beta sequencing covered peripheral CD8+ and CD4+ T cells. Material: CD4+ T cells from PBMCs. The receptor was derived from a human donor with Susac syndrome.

The CDR3 coding sequence is TGCGCCAGCAGCCAAGATTTGACGGGAGGCTACACCTTC. It specifies CASSQDLTGGYTF. This chain connects TRBV4-3 to TRBJ1-2; D ambiguous. Germline loops: CDR1 LGHNA, CDR2 YSLEER. This CDR3 is built from 13 residues. Trimming left V 0 bases short and J 8 bases short, with 10 bases between.